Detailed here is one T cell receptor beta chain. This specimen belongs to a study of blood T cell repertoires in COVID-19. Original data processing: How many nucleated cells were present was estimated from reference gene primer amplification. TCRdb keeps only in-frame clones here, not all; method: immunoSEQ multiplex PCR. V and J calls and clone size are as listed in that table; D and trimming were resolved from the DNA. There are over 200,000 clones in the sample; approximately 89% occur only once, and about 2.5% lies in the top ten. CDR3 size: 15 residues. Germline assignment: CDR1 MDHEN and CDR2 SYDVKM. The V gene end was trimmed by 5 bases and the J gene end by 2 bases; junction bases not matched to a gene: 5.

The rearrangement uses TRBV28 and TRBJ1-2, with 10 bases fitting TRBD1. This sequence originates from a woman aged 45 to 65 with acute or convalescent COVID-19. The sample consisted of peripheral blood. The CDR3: CASSIGTGANYGYTF. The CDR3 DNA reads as TGTGCCAGCAGTATTGGGACAGGGGCCAACTATGGCTACACCTTC.